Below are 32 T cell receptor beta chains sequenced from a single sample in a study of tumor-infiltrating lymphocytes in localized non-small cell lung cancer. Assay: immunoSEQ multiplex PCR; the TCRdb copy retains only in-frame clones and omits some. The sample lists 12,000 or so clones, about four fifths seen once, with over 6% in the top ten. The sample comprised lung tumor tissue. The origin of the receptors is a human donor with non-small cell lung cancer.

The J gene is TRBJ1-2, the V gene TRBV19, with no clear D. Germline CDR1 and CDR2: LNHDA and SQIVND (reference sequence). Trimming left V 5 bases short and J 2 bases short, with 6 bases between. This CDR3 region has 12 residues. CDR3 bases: TGTGCCAGTAGTCGACGGAACTATGGCTACACCTTC. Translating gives CASSRRNYGYTF.

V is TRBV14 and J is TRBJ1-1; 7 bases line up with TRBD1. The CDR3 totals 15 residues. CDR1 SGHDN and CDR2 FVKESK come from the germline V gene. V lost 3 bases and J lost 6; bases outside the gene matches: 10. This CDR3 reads CASSQDHRGGAEAFF. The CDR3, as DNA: TGTGCCAGCAGCCAGGACCACAGGGGCGGTGCTGAAGCTTTCTTT.

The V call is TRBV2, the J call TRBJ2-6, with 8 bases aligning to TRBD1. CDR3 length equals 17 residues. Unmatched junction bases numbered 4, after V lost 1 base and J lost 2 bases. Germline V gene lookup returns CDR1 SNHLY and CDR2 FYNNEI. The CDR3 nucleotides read TGTGCCAGCAGTGAAGTGGCACAGGGGGCTGGGGCCAACGTCCTGACTTTC. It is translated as CASSEVAQGAGANVLTF.

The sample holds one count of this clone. This chain's CDR3 is CASSPGGRRAGELFF. CDR3 DNA: TGTGCCAGTAGCCCGGGGGGCCGGAGGGCCGGGGAGCTGTTTTTT. The chain carries TRBV19 and TRBJ2-2, with a tentative D call TRBD2 (7 bases). The CDR3 runs 15 residues. The V gene lost 6 bases and the J gene lost 6 bases, with 17 bases spanning the gap. Germline assignment: CDR1 LNHDA and CDR2 SQIVND (reference sequence).

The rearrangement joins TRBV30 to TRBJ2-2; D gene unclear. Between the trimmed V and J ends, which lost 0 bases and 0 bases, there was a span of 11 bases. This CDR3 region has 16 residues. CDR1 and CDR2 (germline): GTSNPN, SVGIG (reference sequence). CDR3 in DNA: TGTGCCTGGAGTGTAAGGGTGGGGACGAACACCGGGGAGCTGTTTTTT. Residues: CAWSVRVGTNTGELFF.

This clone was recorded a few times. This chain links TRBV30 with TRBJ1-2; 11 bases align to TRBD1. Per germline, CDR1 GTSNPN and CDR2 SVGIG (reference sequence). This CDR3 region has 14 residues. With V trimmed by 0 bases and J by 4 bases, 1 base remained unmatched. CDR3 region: CAWSVGQGAYGYTF. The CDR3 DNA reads TGTGCCTGGAGTGTCGGACAGGGGGCCTATGGCTACACCTTC.

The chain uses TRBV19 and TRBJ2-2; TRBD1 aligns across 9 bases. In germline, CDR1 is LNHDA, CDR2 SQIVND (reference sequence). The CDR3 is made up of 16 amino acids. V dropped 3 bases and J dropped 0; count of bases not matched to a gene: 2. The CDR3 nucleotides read TGTGCCAGTAGTATCACAGGGGGCGCGAACACCGGGGAGCTGTTTTTT. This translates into CASSITGGANTGELFF.

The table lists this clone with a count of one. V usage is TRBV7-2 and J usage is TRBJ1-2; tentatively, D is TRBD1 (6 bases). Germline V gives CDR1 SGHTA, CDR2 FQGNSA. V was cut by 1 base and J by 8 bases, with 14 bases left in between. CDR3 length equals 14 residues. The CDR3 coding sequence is TGTGCCAGCAGCTTAGGTCGAGGGGGTATGGGCTACACCTTC. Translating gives CASSLGRGGMGYTF.

CDR3 sequence reads: CSGEDQETQYF. The DNA for the CDR3 is TGCAGCGGTGAGGACCAAGAGACCCAGTACTTC. This chain uses TRBV20-1 with TRBJ2-5; no reliable D call. Germline loops: CDR1 DFQATT, CDR2 SNEGSKA (reference sequence). The CDR3 sequence is 11 residues long.

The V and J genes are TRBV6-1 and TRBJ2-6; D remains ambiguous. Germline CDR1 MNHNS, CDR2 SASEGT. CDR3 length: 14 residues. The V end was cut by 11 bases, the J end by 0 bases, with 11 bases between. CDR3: CAGRMHSGANVLTF. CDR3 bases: TGTGCCGGACGGATGCACTCTGGGGCCAACGTCCTGACTTTC.

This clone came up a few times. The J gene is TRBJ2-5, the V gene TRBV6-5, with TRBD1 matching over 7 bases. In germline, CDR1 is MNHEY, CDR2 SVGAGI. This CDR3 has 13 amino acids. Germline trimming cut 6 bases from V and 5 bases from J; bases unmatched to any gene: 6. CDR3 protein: CASSRTGGETQYF. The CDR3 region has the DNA TGTGCCAGCAGCCGGACAGGCGGGGAGACCCAGTACTTC.

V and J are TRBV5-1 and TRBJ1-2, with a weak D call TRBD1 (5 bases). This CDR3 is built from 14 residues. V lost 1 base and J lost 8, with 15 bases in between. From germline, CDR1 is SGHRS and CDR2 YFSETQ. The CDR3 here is CASSLSQGPAGYTF. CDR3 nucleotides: TGCGCCAGCAGCTTGTCCCAGGGACCCGCAGGCTACACCTTC. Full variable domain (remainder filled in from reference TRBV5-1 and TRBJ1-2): KAGVTQTPRYLIKTRGQQVTLSCSPISGHRSVSWYQQTPGQGLQFLFEYFSETQRNKGNFPGRFSGRQFSNSRSEMNVSTLELGDSALYLCASSLSQGPAGYTFGSGTRLTVV.

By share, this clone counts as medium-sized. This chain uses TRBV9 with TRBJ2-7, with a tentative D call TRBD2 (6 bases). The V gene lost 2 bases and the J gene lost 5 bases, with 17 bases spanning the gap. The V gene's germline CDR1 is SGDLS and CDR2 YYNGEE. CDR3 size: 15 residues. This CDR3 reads CASSVELAGIHEQYF. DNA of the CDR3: TGTGCCAGCAGCGTGGAACTAGCTGGGATCCACGAGCAGTACTTC.

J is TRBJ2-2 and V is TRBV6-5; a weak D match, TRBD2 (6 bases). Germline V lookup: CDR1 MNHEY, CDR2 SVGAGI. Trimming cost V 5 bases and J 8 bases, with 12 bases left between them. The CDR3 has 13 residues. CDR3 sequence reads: CASSQLAGGELFF. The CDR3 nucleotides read TGTGCCAGCAGTCAACTGGCGGGGGGGGAGCTGTTTTTT.

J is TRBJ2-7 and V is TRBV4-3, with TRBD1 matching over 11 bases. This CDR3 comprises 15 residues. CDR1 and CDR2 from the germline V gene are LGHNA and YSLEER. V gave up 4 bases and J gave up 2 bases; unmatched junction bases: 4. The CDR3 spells CASSPGQGAAYEQYF. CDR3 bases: TGCGCCAGCAGCCCCGGACAGGGGGCCGCCTACGAGCAGTACTTC.

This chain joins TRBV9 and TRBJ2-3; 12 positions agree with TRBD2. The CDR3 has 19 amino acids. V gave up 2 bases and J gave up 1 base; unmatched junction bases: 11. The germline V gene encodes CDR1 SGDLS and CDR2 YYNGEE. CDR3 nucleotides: TGTGCCAGCAGCGTCCCTAGCGGGGGGGCGGTAAGGGGCACAGATACGCAGTATTTT. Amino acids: CASSVPSGGAVRGTDTQYF. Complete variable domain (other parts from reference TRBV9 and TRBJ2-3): DSGVTQTPKHLITATGQRVTLRCSPRSGDLSVYWYQQSLDQGLQFLIQYYNGEERAKGNILERFSAQQFPDLHSELNLSSLELGDSALYFCASSVPSGGAVRGTDTQYFGPGTRLTVL.

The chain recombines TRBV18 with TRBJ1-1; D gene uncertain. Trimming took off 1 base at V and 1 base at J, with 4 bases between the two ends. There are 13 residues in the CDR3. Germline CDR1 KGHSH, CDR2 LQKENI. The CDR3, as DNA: TGTGCCAGCTCACCACAGGGGAACACTGAAGCTTTCTTT. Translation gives CASSPQGNTEAFF.

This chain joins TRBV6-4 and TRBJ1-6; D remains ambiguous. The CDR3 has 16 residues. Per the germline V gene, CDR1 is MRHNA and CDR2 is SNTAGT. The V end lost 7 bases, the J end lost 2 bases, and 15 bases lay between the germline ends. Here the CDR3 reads CASTRRLRAYNSPLHF. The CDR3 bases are TGTGCCAGCACCCGACGCTTGCGAGCCTATAATTCACCCCTCCACTTT.

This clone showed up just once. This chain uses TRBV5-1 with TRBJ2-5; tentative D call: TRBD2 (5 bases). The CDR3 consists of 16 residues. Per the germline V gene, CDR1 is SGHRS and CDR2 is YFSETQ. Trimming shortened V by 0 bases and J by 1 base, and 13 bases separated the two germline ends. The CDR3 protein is CASSLGSGPGQETQYF. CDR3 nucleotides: TGCGCCAGCAGCTTGGGAAGCGGTCCCGGCCAAGAGACCCAGTACTTC.

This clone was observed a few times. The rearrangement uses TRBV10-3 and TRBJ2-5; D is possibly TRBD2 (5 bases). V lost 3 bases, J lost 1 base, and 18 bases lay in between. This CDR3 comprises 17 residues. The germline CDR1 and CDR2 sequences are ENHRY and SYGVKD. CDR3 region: CAISDSSGNLAQETQYF. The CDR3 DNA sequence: TGTGCCATCAGTGATTCGTCGGGGAATCTCGCCCAAGAGACCCAGTACTTC.

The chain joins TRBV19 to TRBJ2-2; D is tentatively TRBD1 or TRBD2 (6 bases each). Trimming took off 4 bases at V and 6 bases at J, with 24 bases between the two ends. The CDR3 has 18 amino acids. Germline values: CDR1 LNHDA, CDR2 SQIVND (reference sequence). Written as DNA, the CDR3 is TGTGCCAGTAGTAGGAGGGGGAAGGAAACCCCATTCCCCGGGGAGCTGTTTTTT. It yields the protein CASSRRGKETPFPGELFF.

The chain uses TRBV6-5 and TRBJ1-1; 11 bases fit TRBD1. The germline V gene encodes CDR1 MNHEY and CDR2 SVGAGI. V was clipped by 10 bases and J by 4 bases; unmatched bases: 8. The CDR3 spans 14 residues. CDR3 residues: CAIKTGTGGTEAFF. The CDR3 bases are TGTGCCATCAAAACCGGGACAGGGGGCACTGAAGCTTTCTTT.

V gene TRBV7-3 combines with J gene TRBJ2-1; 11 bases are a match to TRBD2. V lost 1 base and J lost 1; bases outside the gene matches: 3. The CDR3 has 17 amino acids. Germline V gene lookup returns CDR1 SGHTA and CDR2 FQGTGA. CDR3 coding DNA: TGTGCCAGCAGCTTAATGACTAGCGGGAATTCCTACAATGAGCAGTTCTTC. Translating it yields CASSLMTSGNSYNEQFF.

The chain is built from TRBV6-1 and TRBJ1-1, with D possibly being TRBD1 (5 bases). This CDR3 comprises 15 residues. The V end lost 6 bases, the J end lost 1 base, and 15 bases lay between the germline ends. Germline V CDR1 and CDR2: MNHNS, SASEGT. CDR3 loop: CASRYPETGNTEAFF. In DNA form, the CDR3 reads TGTGCCAGCAGATACCCCGAAACAGGGAACACTGAAGCTTTCTTT.

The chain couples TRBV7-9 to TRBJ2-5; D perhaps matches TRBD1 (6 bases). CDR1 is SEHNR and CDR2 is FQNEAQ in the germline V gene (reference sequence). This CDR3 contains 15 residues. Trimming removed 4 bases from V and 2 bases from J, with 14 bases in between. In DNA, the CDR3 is TGTGCCAGCAGCTCCGTTACGGGACAACAAGAGACCCAGTACTTC. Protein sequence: CASSSVTGQQETQYF.

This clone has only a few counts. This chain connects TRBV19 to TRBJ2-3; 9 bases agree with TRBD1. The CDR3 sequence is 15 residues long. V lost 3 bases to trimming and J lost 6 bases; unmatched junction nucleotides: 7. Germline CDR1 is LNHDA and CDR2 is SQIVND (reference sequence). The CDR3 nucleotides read TGTGCCAGTAGTATCGCCGGGACAGGGTACGATACGCAGTATTTT. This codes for CASSIAGTGYDTQYF.

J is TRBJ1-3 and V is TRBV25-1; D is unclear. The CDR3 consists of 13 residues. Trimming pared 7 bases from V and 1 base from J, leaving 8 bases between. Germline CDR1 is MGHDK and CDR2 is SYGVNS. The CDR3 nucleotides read TGTGCCAGCATGGCTGCATCTGGAAACACCATATATTTT. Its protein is CASMAASGNTIYF. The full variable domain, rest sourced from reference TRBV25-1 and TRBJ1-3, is EADIYQTPRYLVIGTGKKITLECSQTMGHDKMYWYQQDPGMELHLIHYSYGVNSTEKGDLSSESTVSRIRTEHFPLTLESARPSHTSQYLCASMAASGNTIYFGEGSWLTVV.

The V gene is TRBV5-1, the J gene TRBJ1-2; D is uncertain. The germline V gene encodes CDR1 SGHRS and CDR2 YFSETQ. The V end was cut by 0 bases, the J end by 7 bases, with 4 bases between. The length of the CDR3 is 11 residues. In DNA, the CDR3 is TGCGCCAGCAGCTTGGATGGTGGCTACACCTTC. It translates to CASSLDGGYTF.

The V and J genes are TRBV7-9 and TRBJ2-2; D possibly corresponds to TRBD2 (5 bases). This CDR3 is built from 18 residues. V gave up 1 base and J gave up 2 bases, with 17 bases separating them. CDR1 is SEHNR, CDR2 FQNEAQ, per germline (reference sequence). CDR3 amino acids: CASSLGAWASPNTGELFF. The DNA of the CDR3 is TGTGCCAGCAGCTTAGGGGCTTGGGCTAGCCCTAACACCGGGGAGCTGTTTTTT. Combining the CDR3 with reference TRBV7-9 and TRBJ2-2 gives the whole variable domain DTGVSQNPRHKITKRGQNVTFRCDPISEHNRLYWYRQTLGQGPEFLTYFQNEAQLEKSRLLSDRFSAERPKGSFSTLEIQRTEQGDSAMYLCASSLGAWASPNTGELFFGEGSRLTVL.

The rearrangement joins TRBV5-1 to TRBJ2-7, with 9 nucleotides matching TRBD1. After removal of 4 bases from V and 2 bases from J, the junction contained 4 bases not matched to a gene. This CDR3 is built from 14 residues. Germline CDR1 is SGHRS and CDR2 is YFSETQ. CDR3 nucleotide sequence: TGCGCCAGCAGCATCCGGGACAGGGCCTACGAGCAGTACTTC. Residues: CASSIRDRAYEQYF.

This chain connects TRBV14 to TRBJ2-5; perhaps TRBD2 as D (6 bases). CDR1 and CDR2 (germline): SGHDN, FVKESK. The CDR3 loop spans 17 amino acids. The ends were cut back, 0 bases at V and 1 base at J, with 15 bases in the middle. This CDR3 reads CASSQELAGNPQETQYF. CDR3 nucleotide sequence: TGTGCCAGCAGCCAAGAATTGGCGGGGAACCCCCAAGAGACCCAGTACTTC.

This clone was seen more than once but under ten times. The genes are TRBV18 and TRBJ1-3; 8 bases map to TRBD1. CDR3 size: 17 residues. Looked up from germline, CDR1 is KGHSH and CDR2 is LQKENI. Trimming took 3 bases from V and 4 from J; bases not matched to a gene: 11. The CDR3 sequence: CASSPKAGTGVGNTIYF. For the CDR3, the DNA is TGTGCCAGCTCACCCAAGGCCGGGACAGGAGTCGGAAACACCATATATTTT.